This entry features one T cell receptor beta chain sequence. Its specificity is unknown. TCRdb used MiXCR to reprocess the PCR reads, holding one entry per CDR3 protein. The table has 600,000 to 650,000 distinct CDR3 sequences, just under 20% seen once. This sample stems from a study of molecular identifiers for immune sequencing clone quantification. Study results and limitations: In naive cells, clones above 20 RNA copies held under 1% of molecules, whereas in effector cells they held over 99%.

Per germline, CDR1 MNHEY and CDR2 SVGEGT. Trimming took off 5 bases at V and 3 bases at J, with 17 bases between the two ends. The CDR3 is 15 amino acids. What was sequenced was naive CD8+ T cells from blood, with Jurkat cell RNA spiked in. As for subset: FACS-sorted CD8+CD4-CCR7+CD45RA+ naive T cells. The TCR was taken from a human donor in good health. Some libraries in this study had Jurkat cell RNA spiked in. The rearrangement links TRBV6-2 or TRBV6-3 to TRBJ2-7; D perhaps matches TRBD1 (5 bases). The CDR3 loop reads CASSPFTGFGYEQYF. DNA of the CDR3: TGTGCCAGCAGTCCCTTTACAGGTTTTGGCTACGAGCAGTACTTC.